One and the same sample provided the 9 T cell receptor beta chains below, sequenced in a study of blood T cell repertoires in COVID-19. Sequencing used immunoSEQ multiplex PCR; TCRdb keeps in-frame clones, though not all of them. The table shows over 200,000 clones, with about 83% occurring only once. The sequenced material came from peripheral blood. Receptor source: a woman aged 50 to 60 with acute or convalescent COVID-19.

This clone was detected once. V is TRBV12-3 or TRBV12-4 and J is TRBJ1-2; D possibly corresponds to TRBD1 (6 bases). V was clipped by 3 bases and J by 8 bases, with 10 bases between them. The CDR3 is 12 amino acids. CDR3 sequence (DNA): TGTGCCAGCAGTTTTGGGGGCAGCGGCTACACCTTC. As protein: CASSFGGSGYTF.

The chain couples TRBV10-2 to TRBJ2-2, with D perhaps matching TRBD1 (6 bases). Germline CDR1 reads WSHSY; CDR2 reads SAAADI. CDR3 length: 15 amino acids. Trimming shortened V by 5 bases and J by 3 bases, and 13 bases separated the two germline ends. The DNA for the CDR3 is TGCGCCAGCAGTTTGGACAGCATTTACACCGGGGAGCTGTTTTTT. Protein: CASSLDSIYTGELFF.

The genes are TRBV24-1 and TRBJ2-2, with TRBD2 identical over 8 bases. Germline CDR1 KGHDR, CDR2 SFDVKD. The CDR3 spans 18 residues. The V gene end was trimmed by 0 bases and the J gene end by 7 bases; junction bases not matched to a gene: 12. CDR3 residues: CATSDLGLAGIEDGELFF. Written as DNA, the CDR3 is TGTGCCACCAGTGATTTGGGACTAGCTGGGATCGAAGACGGGGAGCTGTTTTTT.

DNA of the CDR3: TGCAGTGCTAGTAACAGGGGTTCTAATAATGAAAAACTGTTTTTT. This translates into CSASNRGSNNEKLFF. This chain joins TRBV20-1 and TRBJ1-4, with 7 bases aligning to TRBD1. With 3 bases clipped from V and 4 bases from J, the junction kept 8 bases outside the gene matches. Germline CDR1 DFQATT, CDR2 SNEGSKA (reference sequence). The CDR3 covers 15 residues.

CDR3 in DNA: TGTGCCAGCAGTGACGGCGGGTTTGTAGATACGCAGTATTTT. Translated: CASSDGGFVDTQYF. This chain joins TRBV6-4 and TRBJ2-3; TRBD2 might be the D (5 bases). The germline V and J ends were trimmed by 2 bases and 5 bases, with 11 bases remaining between them. Germline V gene lookup returns CDR1 MRHNA and CDR2 SNTAGT. This CDR3 has 14 amino acids.

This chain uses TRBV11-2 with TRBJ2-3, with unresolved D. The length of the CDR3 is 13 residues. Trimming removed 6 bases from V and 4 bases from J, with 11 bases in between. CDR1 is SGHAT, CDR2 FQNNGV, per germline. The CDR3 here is CASRSGSSDTQYF. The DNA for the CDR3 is TGTGCCAGCAGGTCCGGGTCGTCAGATACGCAGTATTTT.

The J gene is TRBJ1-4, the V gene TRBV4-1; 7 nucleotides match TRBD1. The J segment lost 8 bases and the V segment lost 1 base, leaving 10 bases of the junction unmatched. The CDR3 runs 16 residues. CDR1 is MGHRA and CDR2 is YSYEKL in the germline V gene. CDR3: CASSQGSRGPGEKLFF. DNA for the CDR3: TGCGCCAGCAGCCAAGGATCGAGGGGGCCGGGAGAAAAACTGTTTTTT.

Here the CDR3 DNA reads TGTGCCAGCAGTCCCCGGGACATCCGACTGGGCGGGAGGGGAAATGAGCAGTTCTTC. It yields the protein CASSPRDIRLGGRGNEQFF. J is TRBJ2-1 and V is TRBV28; 9 nucleotides align to TRBD2. The CDR3 is 19 amino acids. Germline assignment: CDR1 MDHEN and CDR2 SYDVKM. J lost 7 bases, V lost 5 bases, and 21 bases had no gene match. The entire variable domain, with the rest obtained from reference TRBV28 and TRBJ2-1, is as follows: DVKVTQSSRYLVKRTGEKVFLECVQDMDHENMFWYRQDPGLGLRLIYFSYDVKMKEKGDIPEGYSVSREKKERFSLILESASTNQTSMYLCASSPRDIRLGGRGNEQFFGPGTRLTVL.

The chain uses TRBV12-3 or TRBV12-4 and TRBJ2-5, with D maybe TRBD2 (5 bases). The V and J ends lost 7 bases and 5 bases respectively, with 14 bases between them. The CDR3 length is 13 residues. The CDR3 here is CASKAVGVETQYF. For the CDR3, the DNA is TGTGCCAGCAAGGCGGTCGGGGTGGAGACCCAGTACTTC.